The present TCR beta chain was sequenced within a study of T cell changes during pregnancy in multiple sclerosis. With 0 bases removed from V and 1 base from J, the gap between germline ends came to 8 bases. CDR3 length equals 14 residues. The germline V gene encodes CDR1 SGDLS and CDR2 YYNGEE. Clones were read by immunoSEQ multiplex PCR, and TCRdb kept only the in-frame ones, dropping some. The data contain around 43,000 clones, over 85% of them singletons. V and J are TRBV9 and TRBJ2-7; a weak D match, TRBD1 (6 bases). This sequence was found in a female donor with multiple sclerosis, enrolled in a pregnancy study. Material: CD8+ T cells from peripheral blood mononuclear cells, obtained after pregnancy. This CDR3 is CASSVGGQSYEQYF. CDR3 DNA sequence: TGTGCCAGCAGCGTAGGAGGACAGTCCTACGAGCAGTACTTC.